Below, one T cell receptor (beta chain) is given with its context. TCRdb's table, derived via immunoSEQ multiplex PCR, lists solely in-frame clones and lacks some. The sample shows under 50,000 clones, roughly 94% of them seen only once. This entry comes from a study of T cell changes during pregnancy in multiple sclerosis. The ends lost 0 bases at V and 3 bases at J; junction bases unmatched: 14. The CDR3 totals 20 residues. CDR1 is SGDLS, CDR2 YYNGEE, per germline. The sequence derives from a female donor with multiple sclerosis, enrolled in a pregnancy study. This chain links TRBV9 with TRBJ2-7, with 14 bases matching TRBD2. The source was CD8+ T cells from peripheral blood mononuclear cells, collected in the first trimester of pregnancy. CDR3 sequence reads: CASSVESISGGLAGVYEQYF. For the CDR3, the DNA is TGTGCCAGCAGCGTAGAGAGTATCTCGGGGGGACTAGCGGGAGTCTACGAGCAGTACTTC.